One sample yielded the 27 T cell receptor beta chains listed below, sequenced in a study of blood T cell repertoires in COVID-19. The data were produced by immunoSEQ multiplex PCR, yet TCRdb's version contains in-frame clones alone and is incomplete. This sample has around 240,000 clones; approximately 85% occur once, and the top ten carry 2% to 2.5%. The material sequenced was PBMCs or T cells enriched from blood (not recorded which). The receptors were gathered from a woman aged 45-65 years who had recovered from COVID-19.

The rearrangement joins TRBV28 to TRBJ2-7; 9 bases agree with TRBD1. V shed 2 bases and J 6 bases; nucleotides not matched to a gene: 5. Per the germline V gene, CDR1 is MDHEN and CDR2 is SYDVKM. CDR3 length equals 14 residues. The CDR3 spells CASSLGDRAGEQYF. CDR3 DNA: TGTGCCAGCAGTTTAGGGGACAGGGCGGGCGAGCAGTACTTC. Complete variable domain (other parts from reference TRBV28 and TRBJ2-7): DVKVTQSSRYLVKRTGEKVFLECVQDMDHENMFWYRQDPGLGLRLIYFSYDVKMKEKGDIPEGYSVSREKKERFSLILESASTNQTSMYLCASSLGDRAGEQYFGPGTRLTVT.

The chain recombines TRBV11-3 with TRBJ1-1, with 9 bases fitting TRBD1. Germline V gene lookup returns CDR1 SGHNT and CDR2 YENEEA. The CDR3 length is 18 residues. With 5 bases clipped from V and 4 bases from J, the junction kept 17 bases outside the gene matches. The CDR3 loop is CASSPNRWGQGGTTEAFF. In DNA, the CDR3 is TGTGCCAGCAGCCCTAACCGGTGGGGACAGGGAGGGACCACTGAAGCTTTCTTT.

The J gene is TRBJ1-4, the V gene TRBV19; TRBD1 aligns across 8 bases. Germline V lookup: CDR1 LNHDA, CDR2 SQIVND (reference sequence). The V segment lost 4 bases and the J segment 2 bases; nucleotides outside the gene matches: 3. The CDR3 is 15 residues long. This chain's CDR3 is CASSSRQGTNEKLFF. In DNA form, the CDR3 reads TGTGCCAGTAGTAGCAGACAGGGGACTAATGAAAAACTGTTTTTT.

The V and J genes are TRBV6-4 and TRBJ1-5; a weak D match, TRBD1 (6 bases). Germline V gives CDR1 MRHNA, CDR2 SNTAGT. The V end lost 8 bases, the J end lost 0 bases, and 20 bases lay between the germline ends. This CDR3 has 17 amino acids. The CDR3 DNA sequence: TGTGCCAGCCCCAGGACAGTACCACTTTATAGCAATCAGCCCCAGCATTTT. Translated, it gives CASPRTVPLYSNQPQHF.

This clone was detected a few times. DNA for the CDR3: TGTGCCAGCAGTTTAGGAGGGGCCGGGAACACTGAAGCTTTCTTT. This gives the protein CASSLGGAGNTEAFF. The rearrangement uses TRBV28 and TRBJ1-1, with a weak D call TRBD1 (5 bases). V lost 2 bases and J 1 base, leaving 11 bases between the germline ends. In germline, CDR1 is MDHEN, CDR2 SYDVKM. The length of the CDR3 is 15 residues.

The rearrangement links TRBV24-1 to TRBJ1-6; unclear D gene. Deletions cut 3 bases from V and 9 bases from J, with 20 bases between. Germline loops: CDR1 KGHDR, CDR2 SFDVKD. This CDR3 region has 17 residues. CDR3 DNA sequence: TGTGCCACCAGTGATCCCCCCGCCGGCGAGGTTGGTTCACCCCTCCACTTT. Protein: CATSDPPAGEVGSPLHF.

The CDR3 DNA reads as TGCGCCAGCTTTCGGGGACAAAGCACAGATACGCAGTATTTT. It translates to CASFRGQSTDTQYF. The rearrangement joins TRBV5-1 to TRBJ2-3, with D perhaps TRBD1 (6 bases). This CDR3 region has 14 residues. The germline V gene encodes CDR1 SGHRS and CDR2 YFSETQ. V was trimmed by 7 bases and J by 0 bases, leaving 12 bases between them.

The count of this clone is one. Written as DNA, the CDR3 is TGTGCCAGCGACAAGGACAGGGGCAATGAGCAGTTCTTC. This codes for CASDKDRGNEQFF. The V gene is TRBV11-2, the J gene TRBJ2-1, with 9 nucleotides matching TRBD1. Trimming took 8 bases from V and 6 from J; bases not matched to a gene: 5. Germline CDR1 reads SGHAT; CDR2 reads FQNNGV. CDR3 length: 13 amino acids.

V usage is TRBV4-1 and J usage is TRBJ2-2; D not certain. The CDR3 sequence is 12 residues long. V was clipped by 4 bases and J by 3 bases, with 3 bases between them. The germline CDR1 and CDR2 sequences are MGHRA and YSYEKL. Here the CDR3 DNA reads TGCGCCAGCAGCCCTTACACCGGGGAGCTGTTTTTT. Amino acid sequence: CASSPYTGELFF.

The J gene is TRBJ1-4, the V gene TRBV18; D remains ambiguous. CDR1 and CDR2 (germline): KGHSH, LQKENI. This CDR3 is built from 15 residues. Trimming removed 0 bases at V and 3 bases at J, with 8 bases between. The chain's CDR3 is CASSPPFPANEKLFF. The CDR3, as DNA: TGTGCCAGCTCACCACCTTTCCCGGCTAATGAAAAACTGTTTTTT.

The chain couples TRBV12-3 or TRBV12-4 to TRBJ1-1; tentatively, D is TRBD1 (5 bases). V dropped 8 bases and J dropped 1 base, with 11 bases sitting between them. The CDR3 spans 13 residues. The CDR3 here is CASARGGNTEAFF. CDR3 bases: TGTGCCAGCGCCCGGGGGGGGAACACTGAAGCTTTCTTT.

The CDR3 region has the DNA TGTGCCAGCAGTCCCCTATGGGGCGAGTTTTCTGGGGCCAACGTCCTGACTTTC. It is translated as CASSPLWGEFSGANVLTF. The genes are TRBV6-6 and TRBJ2-6; possible D gene TRBD1, 5 bases. Looked up from germline, CDR1 is MNHNY and CDR2 is SVGAGI (reference sequence). The CDR3 is 18 amino acids. The ends were cut back, 5 bases at V and 1 base at J, with 18 bases in the middle.

The V gene is TRBV7-3, the J gene TRBJ2-1; D unclear. Looked up from germline, CDR1 is SGHTA and CDR2 is FQGTGA. The CDR3 sequence is 12 residues long. Trimming took off 2 bases at V and 11 bases at J, with 10 bases between the two ends. Here the CDR3 DNA reads TGTGCCAGCAGCTTAGGCCAGAACCAGCAGTTCTTC. Protein product: CASSLGQNQQFF.

This sequence joins TRBV27 and TRBJ2-2, with 13 nucleotides matching TRBD2. Germline-derived CDR1 and CDR2 are MNHEY and SMNVEV (reference sequence). J gave up 4 bases and V 5 bases, and 13 bases lay outside the gene matches. The CDR3 runs 19 residues. CDR3 amino acids: CASSKIGLAGEVRTGELFF. In nucleotides, the CDR3 is TGTGCCAGCAGTAAAATAGGACTAGCGGGAGAAGTTCGCACCGGGGAGCTGTTTTTT.

The rearrangement joins TRBV7-2 to TRBJ1-5; no clear D gene. Germline CDR1 reads SGHTA; CDR2 reads FQGNSA. CDR3 length equals 13 residues. The V end lost 4 bases, the J end lost 7 bases, and 11 bases lay between the germline ends. The CDR3 region is CASSSHARQPQHF. The DNA of the CDR3 is TGTGCCAGCAGCTCCCATGCTAGGCAGCCCCAGCATTTT. Combining the CDR3 with reference TRBV7-2 and TRBJ1-5 gives the whole variable domain GAGVSQSPSNKVTEKGKDVELRCDPISGHTALYWYRQSLGQGLEFLIYFQGNSAPDKSGLPSDRFSAERTGGSVSTLTIQRTQQEDSAVYLCASSSHARQPQHFGDGTRLSIL.

The CDR3 is CASSFRGPNEQFF. The DNA of the CDR3 is TGTGCCAGCAGCTTTAGGGGGCCCAATGAGCAGTTCTTC. This chain connects TRBV7-2 to TRBJ2-1; 7 nucleotides line up with TRBD1. The CDR3 runs 13 residues. Germline V gene sequence: CDR1 SGHTA, CDR2 FQGNSA. Trimming cost V 3 bases and J 6 bases; bases outside gene matches: 2. The whole variable domain, filled in from reference TRBV7-2 and TRBJ2-1, reads GAGVSQSPSNKVTEKGKDVELRCDPISGHTALYWYRQSLGQGLEFLIYFQGNSAPDKSGLPSDRFSAERTGGSVSTLTIQRTQQEDSAVYLCASSFRGPNEQFFGPGTRLTVL.

The V call is TRBV19, the J call TRBJ1-5, with a weak D call TRBD1 (5 bases). This CDR3 is 13 amino acids long. The germline V gene has CDR1 LNHDA and CDR2 SQIVND (reference sequence). V was clipped by 0 bases and J by 7 bases, with 7 bases between them. The CDR3 here is CASSIDGGQPQHF. CDR3 in DNA: TGTGCCAGTAGTATAGACGGGGGGCAGCCCCAGCATTTT.

The chain links TRBV15 to TRBJ1-2, with 7 positions matching TRBD1. The CDR3 extends over 14 amino acids. The trim removed 2 bases at V and 6 bases at J, leaving 6 bases unmatched. CDR1 and CDR2 from the germline V gene are LNHNV and YYDKDF (reference sequence). The CDR3 loop reads CATSRSDRADGYTF. For the CDR3, the DNA is TGTGCCACCAGCAGATCAGACAGGGCGGATGGCTACACCTTC.

As concerns this clone: A junction boundary mismatches the germline segment, possibly from a read error. The J gene is TRBJ1-4, the V gene TRBV18; TRBD1 might be the D (6 bases). CDR1 and CDR2 (germline): KGHSH, LQKENI. This CDR3 has 15 residues. CDR3 protein: CASSPGQVTNEKLFF. CDR3 nucleotides: TGTGCCAGCTCACCGGGACAAGTCACTAATGAAAAGCTGTTTTTT.

This rearrangement joins TRBV12-3 or TRBV12-4 to TRBJ1-2, with D maybe TRBD1 (5 bases). Trimming took off 6 bases at V and 7 bases at J, with 15 bases between the two ends. This CDR3 is 13 amino acids long. CDR3 bases: TGTGCCAGCAGCCGCGGACGGGGGGGTGGCTACACCTTC. It codes for CASSRGRGGGYTF.

V is TRBV6-5 and J is TRBJ1-4; TRBD1 agrees at 7 bases. Germline CDR1 MNHEY, CDR2 SVGAGI. This CDR3 has 15 residues. The V and J ends lost 1 base and 8 bases, in that order; junction bases with no gene match: 7. DNA for the CDR3: TGTGCCAGCAGTTACTACAGACAGGGAAAAGAAAAACTGTTTTTT. As protein: CASSYYRQGKEKLFF.

The gene calls are TRBV19 and TRBJ2-7; weak D call: TRBD1 (5 bases). CDR3 length: 15 residues. Trimming pared 3 bases from V and 2 bases from J, leaving 14 bases between. Germline V gene sequence: CDR1 LNHDA, CDR2 SQIVND (reference sequence). The CDR3 spells CASSISQGPAYEQYF. In DNA, the CDR3 is TGTGCCAGTAGTATCTCCCAGGGTCCAGCCTACGAGCAGTACTTC. The full variable domain, its missing parts supplied by reference TRBV19 and TRBJ2-7, is DGGITQSPKYLFRKEGQNVTLSCEQNLNHDAMYWYRQDPGQGLRLIYYSQIVNDFQKGDIAEGYSVSREKKESFPLTVTSAQKNPTAFYLCASSISQGPAYEQYFGPGTRLTVT.

This clone came up a few times. The chain links TRBV7-9 to TRBJ1-1, with D maybe TRBD1 (5 bases). CDR3 size: 15 residues. Germline V gene data show CDR1 as SEHNR and CDR2 as FQNEAQ (reference sequence). Trimming took off 1 base at V and 3 bases at J, with 12 bases between the two ends. This CDR3 reads CASSLVSQGYTEAFF. The CDR3 DNA sequence: TGTGCCAGCAGCTTAGTGAGCCAGGGTTACACTGAAGCTTTCTTT.

The rearrangement links TRBV30 to TRBJ1-1; D is unclear. Trimming left V 3 bases short and J 3 bases short, with 11 bases between. This CDR3 comprises 13 residues. Germline V CDR1 and CDR2: GTSNPN, SVGIG (reference sequence). CDR3 nucleotide sequence: TGTGCCTGGAGACATCCTGAGGACACTGAAGCTTTCTTT. This sequence encodes CAWRHPEDTEAFF.

This sequence joins TRBV27 and TRBJ2-2, with 9 bases lining up with TRBD2. Germline lookup yields CDR1 MNHEY and CDR2 SMNVEV (reference sequence). The CDR3 extends over 19 amino acids. With 4 bases clipped from V and 5 bases from J, the junction kept 17 bases outside the gene matches. The CDR3 reads CASSSFPSLAGLGTGELFF. The CDR3 bases are TGTGCCAGCAGTTCCTTCCCTTCCCTAGCGGGGTTGGGGACCGGGGAGCTGTTTTTT.

This clone was recorded once. V usage is TRBV4-3 and J usage is TRBJ2-2; possible D gene TRBD2, 5 bases. The V end lost 4 bases, the J end lost 1 base, and 16 bases lay between the germline ends. Germline CDR1 and CDR2: LGHNA and YSLEER. CDR3 length: 17 amino acids. Here the CDR3 DNA reads TGCGCCAGCAGCCCATCTCGTGCGGGCAGGAACACCGGGGAGCTGTTTTTT. As protein: CASSPSRAGRNTGELFF.

The rearrangement joins TRBV27 to TRBJ1-6; possibly TRBD1 for D (5 bases). Trimming pared 3 bases from V and 12 bases from J, leaving 9 bases between. CDR1 is MNHEY and CDR2 is SMNVEV in the germline V gene (reference sequence). The length of the CDR3 is 12 residues. Written as DNA, the CDR3 is TGTGCCAGCAGTTTCTGGGGGGAACCCCTCCACTTT. The encoded protein is CASSFWGEPLHF.